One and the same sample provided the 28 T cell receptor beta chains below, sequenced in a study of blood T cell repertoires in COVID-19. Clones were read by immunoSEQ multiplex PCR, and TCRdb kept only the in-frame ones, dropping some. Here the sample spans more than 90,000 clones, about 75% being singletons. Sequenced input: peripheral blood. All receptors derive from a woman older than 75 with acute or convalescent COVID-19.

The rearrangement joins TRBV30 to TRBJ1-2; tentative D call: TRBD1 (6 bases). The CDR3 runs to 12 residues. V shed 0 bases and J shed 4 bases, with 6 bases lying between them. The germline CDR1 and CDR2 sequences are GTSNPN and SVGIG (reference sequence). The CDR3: CAWSVGGYGYTF. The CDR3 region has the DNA TGTGCCTGGAGTGTAGGGGGCTATGGCTACACCTTC.

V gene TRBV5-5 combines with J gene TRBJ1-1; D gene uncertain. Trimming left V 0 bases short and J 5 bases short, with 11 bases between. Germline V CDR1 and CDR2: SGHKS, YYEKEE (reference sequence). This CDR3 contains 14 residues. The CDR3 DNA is TGTGCCAGCAGCTTGGCCGGGGTTAGGACTGAAGCTTTCTTT. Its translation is CASSLAGVRTEAFF. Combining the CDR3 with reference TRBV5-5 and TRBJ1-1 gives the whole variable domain DAGVTQSPTHLIKTRGQQVTLRCSPISGHKSVSWYQQVLGQGPQFIFQYYEKEERGRGNFPDRFSARQFPNYSSELNVNALLLGDSALYLCASSLAGVRTEAFFGQGTRLTVV.

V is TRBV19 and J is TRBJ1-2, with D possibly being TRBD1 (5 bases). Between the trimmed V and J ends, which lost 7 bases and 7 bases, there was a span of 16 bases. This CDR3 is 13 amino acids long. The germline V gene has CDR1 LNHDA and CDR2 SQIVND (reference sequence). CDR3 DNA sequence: TGTGCCAGTACCTCGGCCGGGGGACGTGGCTACACCTTC. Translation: CASTSAGGRGYTF.

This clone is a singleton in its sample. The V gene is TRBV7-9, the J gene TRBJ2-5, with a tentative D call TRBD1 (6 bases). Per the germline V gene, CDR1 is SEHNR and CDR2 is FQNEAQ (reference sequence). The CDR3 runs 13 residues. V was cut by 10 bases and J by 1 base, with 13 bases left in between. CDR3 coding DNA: TGTGCCACTTCGGACAGCTTCCAAGAGACCCAGTACTTC. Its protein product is CATSDSFQETQYF.

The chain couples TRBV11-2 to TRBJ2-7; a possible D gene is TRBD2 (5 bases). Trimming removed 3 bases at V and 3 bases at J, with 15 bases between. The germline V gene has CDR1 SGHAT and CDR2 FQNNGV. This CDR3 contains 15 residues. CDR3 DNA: TGTGCCAGCAGCTTCGAGGCCTACGGGGACTACGAGCAGTACTTC. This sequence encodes CASSFEAYGDYEQYF. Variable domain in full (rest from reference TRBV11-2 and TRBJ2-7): EAGVAQSPRYKIIEKRQSVAFWCNPISGHATLYWYQQILGQGPKLLIQFQNNGVVDDSQLPKDRFSAERLKGVDSTLKIQPAKLEDSAVYLCASSFEAYGDYEQYFGPGTRLTVT.

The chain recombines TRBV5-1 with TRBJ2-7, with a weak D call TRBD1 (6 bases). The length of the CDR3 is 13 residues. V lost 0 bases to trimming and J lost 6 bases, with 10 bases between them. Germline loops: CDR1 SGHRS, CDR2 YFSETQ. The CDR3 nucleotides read TGCGCCAGCAGCTTGGCGGGACAAACCGAGCAGTACTTC. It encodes CASSLAGQTEQYF.

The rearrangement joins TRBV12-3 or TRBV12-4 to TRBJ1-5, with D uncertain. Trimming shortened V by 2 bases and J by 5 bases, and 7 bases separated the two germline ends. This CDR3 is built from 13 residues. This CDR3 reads CASSLFGDQPQHF. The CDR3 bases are TGTGCCAGCAGTTTATTCGGGGATCAGCCCCAGCATTTT.

Here the CDR3 reads CASSKGVRVGEQYF. Written as DNA, the CDR3 is TGTGCCAGCTCGAAGGGGGTCCGGGTCGGGGAGCAGTACTTC. The chain links TRBV28 to TRBJ2-7; the D gene is possibly TRBD1 (6 bases). CDR1 MDHEN and CDR2 SYDVKM come from the germline V gene. This CDR3 contains 14 residues. Trimming took 8 bases from V and 7 from J, leaving 21 bases between them.

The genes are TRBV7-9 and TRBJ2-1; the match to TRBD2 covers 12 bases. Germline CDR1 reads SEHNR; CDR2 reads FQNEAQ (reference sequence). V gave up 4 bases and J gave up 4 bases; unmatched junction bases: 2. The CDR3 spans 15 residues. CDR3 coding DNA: TGTGCCAGCAGCTGGACTAGCGGGGTTTACAATGAGCAGTTCTTC. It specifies CASSWTSGVYNEQFF.

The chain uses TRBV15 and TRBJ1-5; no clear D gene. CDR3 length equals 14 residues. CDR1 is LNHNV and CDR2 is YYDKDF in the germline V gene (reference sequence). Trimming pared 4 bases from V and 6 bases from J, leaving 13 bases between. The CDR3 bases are TGTGCCACCAGCACCCGGGTAACGGGTCAGCCCCAGCATTTT. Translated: CATSTRVTGQPQHF.

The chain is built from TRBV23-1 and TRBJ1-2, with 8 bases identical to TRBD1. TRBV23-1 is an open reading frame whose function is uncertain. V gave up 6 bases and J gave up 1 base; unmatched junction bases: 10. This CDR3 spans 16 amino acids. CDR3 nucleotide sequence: TGCGCCAGCAGGTTGTCAGGGGGCAGAGGTAACTATGGCTACACCTTC. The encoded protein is CASRLSGGRGNYGYTF.

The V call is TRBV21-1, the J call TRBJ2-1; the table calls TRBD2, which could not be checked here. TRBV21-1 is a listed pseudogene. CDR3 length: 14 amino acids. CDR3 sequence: CASSFGGPGNEQFF. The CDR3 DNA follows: TGTGCCAGCAGCTTCGGAGGGCCCGGGAATGAGCAGTTCTTC.

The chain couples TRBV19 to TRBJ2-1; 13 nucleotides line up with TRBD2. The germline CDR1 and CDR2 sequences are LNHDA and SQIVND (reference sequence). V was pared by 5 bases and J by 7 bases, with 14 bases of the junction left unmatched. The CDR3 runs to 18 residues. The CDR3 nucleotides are TGTGCCAGTAGTCCACGACTAGCGGGAGGAGGTGGAAGGAATGAGCAGTTCTTC. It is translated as CASSPRLAGGGGRNEQFF.

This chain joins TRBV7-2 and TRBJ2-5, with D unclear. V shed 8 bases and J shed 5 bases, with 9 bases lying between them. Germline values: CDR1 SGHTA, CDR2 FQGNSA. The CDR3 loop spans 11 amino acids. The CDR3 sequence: CASGYGETQYF. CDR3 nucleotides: TGTGCCAGCGGTTACGGGGAGACCCAGTACTTC. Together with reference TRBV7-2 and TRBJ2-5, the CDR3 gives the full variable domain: GAGVSQSPSNKVTEKGKDVELRCDPISGHTALYWYRQSLGQGLEFLIYFQGNSAPDKSGLPSDRFSAERTGGSVSTLTIQRTQQEDSAVYLCASGYGETQYFGPGTRLLVL.

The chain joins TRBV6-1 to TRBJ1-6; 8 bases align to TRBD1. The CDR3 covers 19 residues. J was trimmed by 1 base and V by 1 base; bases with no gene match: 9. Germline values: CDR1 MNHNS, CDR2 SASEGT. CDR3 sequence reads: CASSEVATGGSSYNSPLHF. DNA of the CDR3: TGTGCCAGCAGTGAAGTCGCCACAGGGGGGTCGTCCTATAATTCACCCCTCCACTTT.

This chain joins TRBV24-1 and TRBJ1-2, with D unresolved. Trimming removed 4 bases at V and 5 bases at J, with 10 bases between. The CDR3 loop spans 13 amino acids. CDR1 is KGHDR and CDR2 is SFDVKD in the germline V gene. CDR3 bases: TGTGCCACCAGTGACCGAGCGGGATATGGCTACACCTTC. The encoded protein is CATSDRAGYGYTF.

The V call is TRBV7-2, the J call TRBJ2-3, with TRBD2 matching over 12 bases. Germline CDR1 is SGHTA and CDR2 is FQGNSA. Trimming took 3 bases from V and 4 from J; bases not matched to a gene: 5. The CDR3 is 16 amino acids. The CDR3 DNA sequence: TGTGCCAGCAGCTTCTCGACTAGCGGGAGCGCAGATACGCAGTATTTT. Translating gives CASSFSTSGSADTQYF.

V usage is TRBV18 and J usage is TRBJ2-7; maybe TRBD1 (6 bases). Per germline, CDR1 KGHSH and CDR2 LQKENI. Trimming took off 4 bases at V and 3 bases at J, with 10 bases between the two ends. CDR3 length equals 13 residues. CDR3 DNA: TGTGCCAGCTCACGACAGGAGATCTACGAGCAGTACTTC. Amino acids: CASSRQEIYEQYF.

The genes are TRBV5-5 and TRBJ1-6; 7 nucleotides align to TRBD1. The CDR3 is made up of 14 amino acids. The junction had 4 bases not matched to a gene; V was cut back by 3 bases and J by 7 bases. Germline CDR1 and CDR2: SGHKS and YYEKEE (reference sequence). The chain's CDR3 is CASSSGTANSPLHF. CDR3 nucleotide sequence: TGTGCCAGCAGCTCAGGGACAGCGAATTCACCCCTCCACTTT.

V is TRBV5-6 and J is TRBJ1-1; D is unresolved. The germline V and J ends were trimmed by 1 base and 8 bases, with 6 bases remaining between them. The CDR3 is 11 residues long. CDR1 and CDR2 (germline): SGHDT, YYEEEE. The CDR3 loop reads CASSLRGEAFF. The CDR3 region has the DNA TGTGCCAGCAGCTTGCGCGGGGAAGCTTTCTTT.

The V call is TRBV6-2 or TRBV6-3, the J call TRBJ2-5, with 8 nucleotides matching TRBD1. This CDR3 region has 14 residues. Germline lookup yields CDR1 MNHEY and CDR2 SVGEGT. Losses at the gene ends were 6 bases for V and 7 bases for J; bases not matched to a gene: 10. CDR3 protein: CASSTRQGLRTQYF. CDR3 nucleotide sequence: TGTGCCAGCAGCACCCGACAGGGGCTTAGGACCCAGTACTTC.

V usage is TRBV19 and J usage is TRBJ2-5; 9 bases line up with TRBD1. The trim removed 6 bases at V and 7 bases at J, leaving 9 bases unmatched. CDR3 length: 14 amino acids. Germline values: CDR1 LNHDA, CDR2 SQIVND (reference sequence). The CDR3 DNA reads TGTGCCAGTAGCCCGGACAGGGGACAGGGGACCCAGTACTTC. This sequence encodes CASSPDRGQGTQYF. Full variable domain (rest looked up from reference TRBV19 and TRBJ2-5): DGGITQSPKYLFRKEGQNVTLSCEQNLNHDAMYWYRQDPGQGLRLIYYSQIVNDFQKGDIAEGYSVSREKKESFPLTVTSAQKNPTAFYLCASSPDRGQGTQYFGPGTRLLVL.

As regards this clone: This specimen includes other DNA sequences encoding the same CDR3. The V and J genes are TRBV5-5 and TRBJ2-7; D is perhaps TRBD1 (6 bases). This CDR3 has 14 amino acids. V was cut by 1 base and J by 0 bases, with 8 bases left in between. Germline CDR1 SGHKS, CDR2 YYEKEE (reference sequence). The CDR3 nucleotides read TGTGCCAGCAGCTTGACAGGGACCTCCTACGAGCAGTACTTC. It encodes CASSLTGTSYEQYF.

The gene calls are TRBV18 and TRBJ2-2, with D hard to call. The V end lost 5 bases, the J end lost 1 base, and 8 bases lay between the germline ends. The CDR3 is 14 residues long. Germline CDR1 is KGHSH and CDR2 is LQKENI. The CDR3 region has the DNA TGTGCCAGCTCATCGACTCTGAACACCGGGGAGCTGTTTTTT. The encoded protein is CASSSTLNTGELFF.

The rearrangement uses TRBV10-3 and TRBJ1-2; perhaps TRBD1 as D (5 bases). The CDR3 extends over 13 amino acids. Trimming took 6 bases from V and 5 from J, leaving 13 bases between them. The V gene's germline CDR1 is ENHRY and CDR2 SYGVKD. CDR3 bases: TGTGCCATCAGCCCGACAGAGGATTATGGCTACACCTTC. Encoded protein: CAISPTEDYGYTF.

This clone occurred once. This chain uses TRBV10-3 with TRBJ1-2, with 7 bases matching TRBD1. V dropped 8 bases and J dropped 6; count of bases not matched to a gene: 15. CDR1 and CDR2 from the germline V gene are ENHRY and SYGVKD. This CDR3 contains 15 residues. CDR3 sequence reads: CAIGALETGMNGYTF. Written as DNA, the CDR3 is TGTGCCATCGGGGCCCTCGAGACAGGGATGAATGGCTACACCTTC.

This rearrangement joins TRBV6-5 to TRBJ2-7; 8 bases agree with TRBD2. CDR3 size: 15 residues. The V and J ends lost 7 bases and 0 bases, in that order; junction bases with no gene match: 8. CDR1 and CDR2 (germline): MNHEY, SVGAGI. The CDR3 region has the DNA TGTGCCAGCAAAATTTTTAGCGGGGACTCCTACGAGCAGTACTTC. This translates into CASKIFSGDSYEQYF.

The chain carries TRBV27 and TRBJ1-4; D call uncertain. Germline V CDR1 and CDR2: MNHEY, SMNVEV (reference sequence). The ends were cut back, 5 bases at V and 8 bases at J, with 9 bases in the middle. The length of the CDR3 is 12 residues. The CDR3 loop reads CASSHRGEKLFF. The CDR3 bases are TGTGCCAGCAGTCACCGAGGAGAAAAACTGTTTTTT.